These 21 T cell receptor beta chains were sequenced from one sample in a study of read filtering for tumor transcriptome and immune sequencing. From around 440 ng of RNA, a library with molecular barcoded alpha/delta and beta/gamma adaptors was made. TCRdb used MiXCR to reprocess the reads, holding one entry per CDR3 protein. The sample carries about 90,000 distinct CDR3 sequences, roughly an eighth recorded once. The sample comprised a population of CD138-negative cells sorted from bone marrow. These receptors were taken from a donor over 35 with multiple myeloma.

This clonotype was seen at least ten times. Sequence at one end of the junction differs from germline and may be a read error. The rearrangement joins TRBV6-2 or TRBV6-3 to TRBJ2-7, with D tentatively TRBD1 (6 bases). The CDR3 extends over 13 amino acids. The V gene's germline CDR1 is MNHEY and CDR2 SVGEGT. CDR3 sequence (DNA): TGTGCCAGCAGTGACAGGTCCTCCCACGAGCAGTACTTC. Protein: CASSDRSSHEQYF.

This clonotype appeared many times. The chain recombines TRBV20-1 with TRBJ2-1; unclear D gene. The germline gives CDR1 DFQATT, CDR2 SNEGSKA (reference sequence). V was cut by 1 base and J by 2 bases, with 12 bases left in between. The CDR3 loop spans 15 amino acids. The CDR3 spells CSARAPRQTYNEQFF. Here the CDR3 DNA reads TGCAGTGCTAGAGCCCCTAGGCAAACCTACAATGAGCAGTTCTTC.

There are many counts of this clonotype. V usage is TRBV25-1 and J usage is TRBJ1-1; possibly TRBD1 for D (5 bases). The CDR3 spans 13 residues. Trimming removed 7 bases at V and 4 bases at J, with 13 bases between. Germline V CDR1 and CDR2: MGHDK, SYGVNS. Written as DNA, the CDR3 is TGTGCCAGCACAGGGTTGGGAAGCACTGAAGCTTTCTTT. This encodes CASTGLGSTEAFF.

Concerning this clonotype: A far larger clone is one nucleotide away, so this likely arose from a read error. The gene calls are TRBV11-3 and TRBJ2-1; TRBD2 matches at 16 bases. The CDR3 contains 18 residues. With 8 bases clipped from V and 5 bases from J, the junction kept 12 bases outside the gene matches. Germline lookup yields CDR1 SGHNT and CDR2 YENEEA. The CDR3 protein is CASAPPGLAGGQDNEQFF. The CDR3 nucleotides read TGTGCCAGCGCTCCCCCGGGACTAGCGGGAGGGCAAGACAATGAGCAGTTCTTC. Full variable domain (outside the CDR3, taken from reference TRBV11-3 and TRBJ2-1): EAGVVQSPRYKIIEKKQPVAFWCNPISGHNTLYWYLQNLGQGPELLIRYENEEAVDDSQLPKDRFSAERLKGVDSTLKIQPAELGDSAVYLCASAPPGLAGGQDNEQFFGPGTRLTVL.

This clonotype was observed at least ten times. J is TRBJ1-1 and V is TRBV12-3 or TRBV12-4, with a tentative D call TRBD1 (6 bases). This CDR3 spans 15 amino acids. Trimming took 1 base from V and 5 from J, leaving 14 bases between them. For the CDR3, the DNA is TGTGCCAGCAGTTTAGGGGAAGGGGGACGGACTGAAGCTTTCTTT. It is translated as CASSLGEGGRTEAFF.

This clonotype came up many times. This rearrangement joins TRBV4-2 to TRBJ1-2; 10 positions agree with TRBD1. The CDR3 runs to 16 residues. Germline V gives CDR1 LGHNA, CDR2 YNFKEQ. Trimming at V came to 5 bases and at J to 1 base, leaving 7 bases not matched to a gene. The CDR3 here is CASSWDRGGVNYGYTF. In DNA form, the CDR3 reads TGTGCCAGCAGCTGGGACAGGGGCGGCGTTAACTATGGCTACACCTTC.

This clonotype was observed a few times. The junction departs from the called germline gene at one end, perhaps through a read error. The rearrangement uses TRBV2 and TRBJ1-4, with D possibly matching TRBD1 (6 bases). The CDR3 totals 16 residues. CDR1 is SNHLY, CDR2 FYNNEI, per germline. CDR3 protein: CASTLRTVATNEKRFF. In DNA form, the CDR3 reads TGTGCCAGCACCCTACGGACAGTTGCAACTAATGAAAAACGGTTTTTT.

V is TRBV6-2 or TRBV6-3 and J is TRBJ1-5; D perhaps matches TRBD1 (6 bases). Trimming removed 7 bases at V and 8 bases at J, with 21 bases between. The length of the CDR3 is 15 residues. Germline V CDR1 and CDR2: MNHEY, SVGEGT. The CDR3: CASTLRGGTEEPQHF. CDR3 DNA: TGTGCCAGCACCCTACGTGGGGGCACCGAGGAGCCCCAGCATTTT.

In its sample, this clonotype was seen many times. The J gene is TRBJ2-1, the V gene TRBV7-9; no clear D gene. This CDR3 comprises 15 residues. The germline CDR1 and CDR2 sequences are SEHNR and FQNEAQ (reference sequence). V was clipped by 2 bases and J by 0 bases, with 8 bases between them. As DNA, the CDR3 is TGTGCCAGCAGCTTACTGCGTATCTCCTACAATGAGCAGTTCTTC. Translating gives CASSLLRISYNEQFF. Variable domain in full (rest from reference TRBV7-9 and TRBJ2-1): DTGVSQNPRHKITKRGQNVTFRCDPISEHNRLYWYRQTLGQGPEFLTYFQNEAQLEKSRLLSDRFSAERPKGSFSTLEIQRTEQGDSAMYLCASSLLRISYNEQFFGPGTRLTVL.

About this clonotype: This may stem from a read error, because a much larger clone lies one nucleotide away. The rearrangement links TRBV29-1 to TRBJ2-6; a weak D match, TRBD1 (6 bases). This CDR3 has 15 residues. V dropped 5 bases and J dropped 5 bases, with 16 bases sitting between them. Germline V CDR1 and CDR2: SQVTM, ANQGSEA. This chain's CDR3 is CSVFTGTRWANVLTF. DNA of the CDR3: TGCAGCGTTTTTACAGGGACCCGCTGGGCCAACGTCCTGACTTTC.

This clonotype was counted many times. It may be a read error: a sequence one base away is much more abundant. The chain uses TRBV29-1 and TRBJ2-1, with a weak D call TRBD2 (5 bases). Per the germline V gene, CDR1 is SQVTM and CDR2 is ANQGSEA. This CDR3 is 17 amino acids long. CDR3: CSVEERAAKSSYNGQFF. The CDR3 nucleotides are TGCAGCGTTGAAGAGAGGGCAGCCAAGAGCTCCTACAATGGGCAGTTCTTC.

The sample holds a few counts of this clonotype. This could be a read error, since a much larger clone is one nucleotide away. The chain combines TRBV20-1 with TRBJ2-5; possible D gene TRBD2, 5 bases. CDR1 is DFQATT and CDR2 is SNEGSKA in the germline V gene (reference sequence). This CDR3 is 15 amino acids long. The ends were cut back, 4 bases at V and 2 bases at J, with 17 bases in the middle. This CDR3 reads CSANSPELGQETQYF. The CDR3 DNA reads TGCAGTGCTAACTCGCCGGAACTAGGTCAAGAGACCCAGTACTTC.

This clonotype was observed at least ten times. A junction end diverges from the germline sequence, so it may reflect a read error. The CDR3 sequence is CASSYGTGVEQYF. The CDR3 DNA follows: TGTGCCAGTAGTTATGGGACAGGGGTCGAGCAGTACTTC. The J gene is TRBJ2-7, the V gene TRBV6-6, with 10 nucleotides matching TRBD1. This CDR3 comprises 13 residues. Germline V gives CDR1 MNHNY, CDR2 SVGAGI (reference sequence).

This chain connects TRBV18 to TRBJ2-7, with unresolved D. This CDR3 region has 12 residues. Per germline, CDR1 KGHSH and CDR2 LQKENI. V was trimmed by 3 bases and J by 7 bases, leaving 10 bases between them. The CDR3 protein is CASSPRLGEQYF. Here the CDR3 DNA reads TGTGCCAGCTCACCCCGACTCGGAGAGCAGTACTTC.

This clonotype was seen repeatedly, ten times or more. The chain links TRBV7-2 to TRBJ1-5; D gene unclear. The CDR3 spans 12 residues. The V end lost 5 bases, the J end lost 0 bases, and 2 bases lay between the germline ends. Germline V lookup: CDR1 SGHTA, CDR2 FQGNSA. CDR3 coding DNA: TGTGCCAGCAGCGGTAGCAATCAGCCCCAGCATTTT. This sequence encodes CASSGSNQPQHF.

This clonotype was seen ten or more times. The chain joins TRBV19 to TRBJ2-2; the match to TRBD1 covers 8 bases. Germline V CDR1 and CDR2: LNHDA, SQIVND (reference sequence). CDR3 size: 16 residues. V lost 3 bases and J lost 5; bases outside the gene matches: 8. The CDR3 DNA reads as TGTGCCAGTAGTATCCGCGGACAGGGAGGAACCGGGGAGCTGTTTTTT. This sequence encodes CASSIRGQGGTGELFF.

This clonotype was seen at least ten times. This sequence joins TRBV4-2 and TRBJ1-5, with 7 bases fitting TRBD1. The junction had 3 bases not matched to a gene; V was cut back by 4 bases and J by 0 bases. Germline CDR1 and CDR2: LGHNA and YNFKEQ. The CDR3 is made up of 15 amino acids. CDR3 sequence: CASSRDSASNQPQHF. The CDR3 coding sequence is TGTGCCAGCAGCCGGGACAGCGCTAGCAATCAGCCCCAGCATTTT.

This clonotype appeared many times. This chain uses TRBV7-3 with TRBJ2-5; tentative D call: TRBD1 (5 bases). The CDR3 is 14 residues long. Trimming took 5 bases from V and 7 from J, leaving 17 bases between them. The germline gives CDR1 SGHTA, CDR2 FQGTGA. The CDR3 here is CASSASGNLGTQYF. The CDR3 coding sequence is TGTGCCAGCAGCGCATCAGGGAATCTCGGGACCCAGTACTTC.

This clonotype was found many times. The genes are TRBV29-1 and TRBJ1-3, with 7 bases aligning to TRBD1. The length of the CDR3 is 14 residues. Trimming took 4 bases from V and 0 from J; bases not matched to a gene: 3. Germline V gene data show CDR1 as SQVTM and CDR2 as ANQGSEA. CDR3: CSVGGGYSGNTIYF. CDR3 nucleotides: TGCAGCGTTGGAGGGGGCTACTCTGGAAACACCATATATTTT. The full variable domain, completed using reference TRBV29-1 and TRBJ1-3, is SAVISQKPSRDICQRGTSLTIQCQVDSQVTMMFWYRQQPGQSLTLIATANQGSEATYESGFVIDKFPISRPNLTFSTLTVSNMSPEDSSIYLCSVGGGYSGNTIYFGEGSWLTVV.

There are many counts of this clonotype. The rearrangement links TRBV3-1 to TRBJ2-5; D is unclear. Germline V gene data show CDR1 as LGHDT and CDR2 as YNNKEL (reference sequence). CDR3 length: 11 amino acids. V lost 4 bases and J lost 2, with 2 bases in between. As DNA, the CDR3 is TGTGCCAGCAGCCGACAAGAGACCCAGTACTTC. Its protein is CASSRQETQYF.

The rearrangement links TRBV6-5 to TRBJ1-5; 9 bases line up with TRBD1. Germline V gene lookup returns CDR1 MNHEY and CDR2 SVGAGI. The J segment lost 9 bases and the V segment lost 5 bases, leaving 5 bases of the junction unmatched. This CDR3 is 13 amino acids long. CDR3 loop: CASSRQGGRPQHF. In nucleotides, the CDR3 is TGTGCCAGCAGTCGACAGGGGGGAAGGCCCCAGCATTTT.